The present entry profiles one T cell receptor beta chain with its context. What it binds is not known. The second PCR ran about 7 to 12 cycles with a sample-barcoded 5' primer and J-beta primers. Every sample produced at least 2.5 million CDR3-containing paired-end reads. TCRdb fed the 5' RACE reads into MiXCR, producing one record per CDR3 protein. Of roughly 1.9 million distinct CDR3 sequences in the sample, about 39% were seen once. These data belong to a study of blood T cells in healthy people across ages. Study background: Template-switching capture recovered about one barcoded beta molecule per two T cells.

Study-wide results and caveats: Naive CD4+ cells and diversity were both higher in long-lived donors than in aged donors.

Sequenced: blood. This receptor was obtained from a human donor in good health.

The CDR3 sequence: CASSWTGDTQYF. The CDR3, as DNA: TGTGCCAGCAGCTGGACGGGCGATACGCAGTATTTT. This sequence joins TRBV11-2 and TRBJ2-3; D is unresolved. This CDR3 has 12 residues. Trimming stripped 4 bases from V and 6 bases from J, with 8 bases between. In germline, CDR1 is SGHAT, CDR2 FQNNGV.